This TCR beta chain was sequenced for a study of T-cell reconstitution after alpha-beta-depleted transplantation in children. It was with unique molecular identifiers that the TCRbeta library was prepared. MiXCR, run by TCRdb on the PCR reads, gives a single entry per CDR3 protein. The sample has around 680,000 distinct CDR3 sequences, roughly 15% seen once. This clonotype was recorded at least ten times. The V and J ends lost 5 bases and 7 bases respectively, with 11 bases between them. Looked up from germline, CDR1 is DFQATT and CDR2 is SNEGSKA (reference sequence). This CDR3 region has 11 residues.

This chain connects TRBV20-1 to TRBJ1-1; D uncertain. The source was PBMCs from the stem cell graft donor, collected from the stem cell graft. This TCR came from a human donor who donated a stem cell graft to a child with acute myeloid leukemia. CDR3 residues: CSAPTTLEAFF. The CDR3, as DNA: TGCAGTGCTCCGACAACACTTGAAGCTTTCTTT.